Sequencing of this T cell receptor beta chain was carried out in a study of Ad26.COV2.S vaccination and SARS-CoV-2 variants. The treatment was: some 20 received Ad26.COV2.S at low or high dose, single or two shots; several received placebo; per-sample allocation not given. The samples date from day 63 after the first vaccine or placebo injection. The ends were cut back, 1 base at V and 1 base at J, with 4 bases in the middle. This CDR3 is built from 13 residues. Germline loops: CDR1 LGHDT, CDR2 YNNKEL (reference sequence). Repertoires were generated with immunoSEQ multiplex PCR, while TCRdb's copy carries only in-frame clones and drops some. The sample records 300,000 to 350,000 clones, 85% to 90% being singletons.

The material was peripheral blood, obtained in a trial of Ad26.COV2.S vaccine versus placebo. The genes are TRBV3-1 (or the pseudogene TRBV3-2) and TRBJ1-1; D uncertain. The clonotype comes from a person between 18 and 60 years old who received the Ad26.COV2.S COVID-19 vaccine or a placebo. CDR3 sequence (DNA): TGTGCCAGCAGCCAAGTCGCGAACACTGAAGCTTTCTTT. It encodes CASSQVANTEAFF.